This paragraph reports one T cell receptor beta chain. Its specificity is not known. This sample stems from a study of T cells after yellow fever vaccination. General observations from the study: Post-booster repertoires contained most primary-vaccination clones again (roughly 96% CD4, about 88% CD8).

Deletions cut 3 bases from V and 0 bases from J, with 8 bases between. The CDR3 covers 15 residues. CDR1 LNHDA and CDR2 SQIVND come from the germline V gene (reference sequence). TCRdb re-called the 5' RACE reads with MiXCR, one entry per CDR3 protein. Of 300,000 to 350,000 distinct CDR3 sequences listed, 3.5% to 4.5% were seen once; the top ten hold roughly 21%. The source was PBMCs, collected 15 days after the yellow fever booster vaccination. The sequence came from a man younger than 35 who received the YFV17D yellow fever vaccine. The gene calls are TRBV19 and TRBJ2-2, with TRBD2 as a possible D gene (5 bases). DNA for the CDR3: TGTGCCAGTAGTATGTGGACTTCGAACACCGGGGAGCTGTTTTTT. Its protein is CASSMWTSNTGELFF.